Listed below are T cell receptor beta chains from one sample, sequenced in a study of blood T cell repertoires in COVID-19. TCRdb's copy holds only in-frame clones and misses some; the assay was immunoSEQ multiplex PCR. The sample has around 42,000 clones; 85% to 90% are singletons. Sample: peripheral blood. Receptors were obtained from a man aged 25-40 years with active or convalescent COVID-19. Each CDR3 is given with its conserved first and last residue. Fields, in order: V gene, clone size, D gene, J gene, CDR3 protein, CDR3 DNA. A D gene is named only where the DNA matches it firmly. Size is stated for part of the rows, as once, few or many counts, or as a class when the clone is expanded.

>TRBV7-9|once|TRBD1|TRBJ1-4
CASSPRDRGHTEEKLFF
TGTGCCAGCAGCCCCCGGGACAGGGGCCACACCGAAGAAAAACTGTTTTTT
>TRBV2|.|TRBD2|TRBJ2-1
CASSEVSGSTNEQFF
TGTGCCAGCAGTGAGGTTAGCGGGAGTACCAATGAGCAGTTCTTC
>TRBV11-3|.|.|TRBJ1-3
CASSSASSGNTIYF
TGTGCCAGCAGCTCAGCGAGCTCTGGAAACACCATATATTTT
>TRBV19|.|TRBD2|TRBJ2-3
CASRVTSGRTDTQYF
TGTGCCAGTAGGGTGACTAGCGGGAGAACAGATACGCAGTATTTT
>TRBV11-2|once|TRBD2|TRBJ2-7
CASSLGTSGGSYPYEQYF
TGTGCCAGCAGCTTAGGGACTAGCGGGGGCTCCTACCCCTACGAGCAGTACTTC
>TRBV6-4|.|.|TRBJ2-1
CASSDSSGAYNEQFF
TGTGCCAGCAGTGACTCAAGCGGAGCCTACAATGAGCAGTTCTTC
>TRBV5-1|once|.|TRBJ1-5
CASSLTGNQPQHF
TGCGCCAGCAGCTTGACAGGGAATCAGCCCCAGCATTTT
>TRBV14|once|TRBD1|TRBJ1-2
CASSQLRGQGLGYGYTF
TGTGCCAGCAGCCAGCTAAGAGGACAGGGGCTAGGGTATGGCTACACCTTC
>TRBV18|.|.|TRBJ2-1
CASSPGVGEQFF
TGTGCCAGCTCCCCCGGGGTGGGTGAGCAGTTCTTC
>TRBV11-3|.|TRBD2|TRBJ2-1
CASSLDGTSGSYNEQFF
TGTGCCAGCAGCTTAGACGGGACTAGCGGGAGCTACAATGAGCAGTTCTTC
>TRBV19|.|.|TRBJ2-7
CASSPTIPYEQYF
TGTGCCAGTAGCCCCACTATACCCTACGAGCAGTACTTC
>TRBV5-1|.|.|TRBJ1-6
CASSLEGPNNSPLHF
TGCGCCAGCAGCTTAGAGGGCCCGAATAATTCACCCCTCCACTTT
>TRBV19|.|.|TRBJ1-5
CASSYDGTNQPQHF
TGTGCCAGTAGTTATGATGGGACTAATCAGCCCCAGCATTTT
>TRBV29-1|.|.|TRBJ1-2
CSVWGRDYGYTF
TGCAGCGTTTGGGGCCGGGACTATGGCTACACCTTC
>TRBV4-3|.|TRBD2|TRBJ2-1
CASSQGTSGSYGEQFF
TGCGCCAGCAGCCAAGGGACTAGCGGAAGTTATGGTGAGCAGTTCTTC
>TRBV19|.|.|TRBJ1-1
CASSTQGNTEAFF
TGTGCCAGTAGTACACAGGGGAACACTGAAGCTTTCTTT
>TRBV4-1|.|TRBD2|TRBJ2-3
CASRQDSGGADTQYF
TGCGCCAGCAGACAAGATAGCGGGGGAGCAGATACGCAGTATTTT
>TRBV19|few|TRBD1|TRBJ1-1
CASSIKGATEAFF
TGTGCCAGTAGTATCAAGGGGGCCACTGAAGCTTTCTTT
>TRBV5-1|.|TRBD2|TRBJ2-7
CASSLTGTSGDEQYF
TGCGCCAGCAGCTTGACCGGGACTAGCGGGGACGAGCAGTACTTC
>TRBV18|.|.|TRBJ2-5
CASSPASRETQYF
TGTGCCAGCTCACCCGCTAGCAGGGAGACCCAGTACTTC
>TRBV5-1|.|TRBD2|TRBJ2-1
CASSHGRLAGVEEQFF
TGCGCCAGCAGCCACGGGCGGCTAGCGGGAGTAGAAGAGCAGTTCTTC
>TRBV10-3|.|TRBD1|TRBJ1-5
CAISESTGQGGNQPQHF
TGTGCCATCAGTGAGTCGACAGGACAGGGTGGCAATCAGCCCCAGCATTTT
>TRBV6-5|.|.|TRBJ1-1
CASSYSEENTEAFF
TGTGCCAGCAGTTATTCAGAAGAGAACACTGAAGCTTTCTTT
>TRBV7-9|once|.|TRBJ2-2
CATDTGELFF
TGTGCCACCGACACCGGGGAGCTGTTTTTT
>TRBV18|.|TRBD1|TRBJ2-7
CASSPPGQRQEQYF
TGTGCCAGCTCACCACCGGGACAGAGACAAGAGCAGTACTTC
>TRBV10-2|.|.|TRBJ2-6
CASRVGGSGANVLTF
TGCGCCAGCAGGGTGGGGGGATCTGGGGCCAACGTCCTGACTTTC
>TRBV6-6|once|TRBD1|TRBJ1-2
CASSVSTGALYGYTF
TGTGCCAGCAGTGTGTCGACAGGGGCCCTCTATGGCTACACCTTC
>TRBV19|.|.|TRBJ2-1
CASSPRGEQFF
TGTGCCAGTAGTCCTAGGGGAGAGCAGTTCTTC
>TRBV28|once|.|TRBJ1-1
CASSLPLGGLAFF
TGTGCCAGCAGTTTGCCCCTTGGGGGGTTAGCTTTCTTT
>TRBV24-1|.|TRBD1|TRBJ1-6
CATSEWDSYSPLHF
TGTGCCACCAGTGAATGGGACAGTTATTCACCCCTCCACTTT
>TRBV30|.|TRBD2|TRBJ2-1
CAWSVGGGLNEQFF
TGTGCCTGGAGTGTCGGGGGAGGGCTAAATGAGCAGTTCTTC
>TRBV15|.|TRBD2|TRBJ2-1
CATSRDHAGGIYNEQFF
TGTGCCACCAGCAGAGATCACGCGGGAGGGATATACAATGAGCAGTTCTTC
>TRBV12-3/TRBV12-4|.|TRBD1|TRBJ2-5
CASRTGGTETQYF
TGTGCCAGCAGGACAGGGGGCACGGAGACCCAGTACTTC
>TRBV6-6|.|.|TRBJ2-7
CASSYLDSLEQYF
TGTGCCAGCAGTTACCTGGACAGCCTTGAGCAGTACTTC